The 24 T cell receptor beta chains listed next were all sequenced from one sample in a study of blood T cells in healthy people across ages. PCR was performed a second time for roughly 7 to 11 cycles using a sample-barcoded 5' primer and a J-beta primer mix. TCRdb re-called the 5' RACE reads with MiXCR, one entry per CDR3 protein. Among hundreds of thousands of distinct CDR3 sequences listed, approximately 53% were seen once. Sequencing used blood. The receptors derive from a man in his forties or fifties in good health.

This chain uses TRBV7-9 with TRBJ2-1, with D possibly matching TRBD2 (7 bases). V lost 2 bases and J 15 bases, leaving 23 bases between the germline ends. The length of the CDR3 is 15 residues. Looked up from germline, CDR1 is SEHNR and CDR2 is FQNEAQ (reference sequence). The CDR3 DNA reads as TGTGCCAGCAGCTTATGGGTCGGGGGGCCACAATCCTGGTTCTTC. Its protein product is CASSLWVGGPQSWFF.

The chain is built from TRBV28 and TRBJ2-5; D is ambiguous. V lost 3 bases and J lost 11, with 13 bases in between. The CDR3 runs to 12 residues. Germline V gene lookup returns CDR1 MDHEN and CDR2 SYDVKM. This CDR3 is CASSFGPHNQYF. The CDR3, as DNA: TGTGCCAGCAGTTTCGGACCACACAATCAGTACTTC.

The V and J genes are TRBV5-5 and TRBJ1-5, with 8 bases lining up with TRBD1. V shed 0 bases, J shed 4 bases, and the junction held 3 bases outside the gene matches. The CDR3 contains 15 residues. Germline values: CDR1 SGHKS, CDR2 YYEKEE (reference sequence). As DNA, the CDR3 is TGTGCCAGCAGCTTGGACAGGGGGAGAAATCAGCCCCAGCATTTT. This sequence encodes CASSLDRGRNQPQHF.

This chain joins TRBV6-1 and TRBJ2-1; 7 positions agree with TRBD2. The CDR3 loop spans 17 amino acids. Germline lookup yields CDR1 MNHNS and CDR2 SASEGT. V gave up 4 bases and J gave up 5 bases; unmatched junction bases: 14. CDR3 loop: CASSGLQRGTSDNEQFF. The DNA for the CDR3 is TGTGCCAGCAGTGGACTACAGCGGGGCACATCCGACAATGAGCAGTTCTTC.

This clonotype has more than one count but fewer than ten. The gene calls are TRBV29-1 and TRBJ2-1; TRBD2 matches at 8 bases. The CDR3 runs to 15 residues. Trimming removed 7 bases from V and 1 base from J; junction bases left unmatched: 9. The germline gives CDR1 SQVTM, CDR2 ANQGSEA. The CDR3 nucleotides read TGCAGCGCAGCGGGAGAAGGATGGTCCTACAATGAGCAGTTCTTC. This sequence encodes CSAAGEGWSYNEQFF.

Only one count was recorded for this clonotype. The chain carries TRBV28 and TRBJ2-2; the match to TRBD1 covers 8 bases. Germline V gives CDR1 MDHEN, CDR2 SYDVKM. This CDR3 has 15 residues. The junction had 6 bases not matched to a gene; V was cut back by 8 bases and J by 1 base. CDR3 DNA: TGTGCCAGCGGTCGGGACAGGTGGAACACCGGGGAGCTGTTTTTT. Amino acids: CASGRDRWNTGELFF.

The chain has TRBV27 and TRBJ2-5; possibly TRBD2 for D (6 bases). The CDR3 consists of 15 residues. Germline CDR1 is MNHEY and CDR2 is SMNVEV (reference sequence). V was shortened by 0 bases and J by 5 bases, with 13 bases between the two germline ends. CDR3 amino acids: CASSLSGWGEETQYF. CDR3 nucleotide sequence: TGTGCCAGCAGTTTATCGGGTTGGGGGGAGGAGACCCAGTACTTC.

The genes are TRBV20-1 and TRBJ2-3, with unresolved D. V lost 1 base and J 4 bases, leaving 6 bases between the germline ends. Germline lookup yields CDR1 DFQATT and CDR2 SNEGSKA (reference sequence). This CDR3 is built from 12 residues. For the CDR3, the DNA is TGCAGTGCTAGAGTAACAGCAGATACGCAGTATTTT. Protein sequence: CSARVTADTQYF.

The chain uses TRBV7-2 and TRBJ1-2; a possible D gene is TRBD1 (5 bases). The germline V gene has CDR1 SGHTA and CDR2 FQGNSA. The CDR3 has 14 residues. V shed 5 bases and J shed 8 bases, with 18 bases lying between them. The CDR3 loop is CASSLGNPGSGYTF. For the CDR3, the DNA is TGTGCCAGCAGCCTCGGAAACCCAGGGTCGGGCTACACCTTC.

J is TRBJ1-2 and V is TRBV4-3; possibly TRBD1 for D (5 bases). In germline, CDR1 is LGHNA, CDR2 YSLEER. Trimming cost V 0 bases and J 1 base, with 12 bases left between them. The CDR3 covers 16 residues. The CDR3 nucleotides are TGCGCCAGCAGCCAAGATCCGACAGCTGATAACTATGGCTACACCTTC. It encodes CASSQDPTADNYGYTF.

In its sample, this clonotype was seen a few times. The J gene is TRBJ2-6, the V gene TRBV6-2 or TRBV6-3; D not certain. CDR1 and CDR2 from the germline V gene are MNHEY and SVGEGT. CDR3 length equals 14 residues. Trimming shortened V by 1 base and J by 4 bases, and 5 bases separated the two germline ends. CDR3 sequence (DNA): TGTGCCAGCAGTTACTTGCCAGGGGCCAACGTCCTGACTTTC. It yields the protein CASSYLPGANVLTF.

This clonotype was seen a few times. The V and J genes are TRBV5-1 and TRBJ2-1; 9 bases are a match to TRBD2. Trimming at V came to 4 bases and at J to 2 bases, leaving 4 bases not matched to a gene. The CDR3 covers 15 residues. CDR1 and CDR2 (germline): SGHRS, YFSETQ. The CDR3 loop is CASSSSGGTYNEQFF. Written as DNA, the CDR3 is TGCGCCAGCAGCAGTAGCGGGGGTACCTACAATGAGCAGTTCTTC.

The CDR3 nucleotides read TGTGCCAGCAGTGAAGACCGGGGGCCTGAAAACATTCAGTACTTC. Encoded protein: CASSEDRGPENIQYF. The gene calls are TRBV6-1 and TRBJ2-7; the D call may be TRBD1 or TRBD2 (6 bases each). Matching the DNA end better, TRBJ2-4 makes the J call doubtful. This CDR3 is 15 amino acids long. Germline-derived CDR1 and CDR2 are MNHNS and SASEGT.

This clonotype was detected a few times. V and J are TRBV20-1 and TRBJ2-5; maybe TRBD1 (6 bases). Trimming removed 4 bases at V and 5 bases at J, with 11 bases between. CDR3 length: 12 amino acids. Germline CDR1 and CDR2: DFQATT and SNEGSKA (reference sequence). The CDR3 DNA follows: TGCAGTGCTATCCAGGGGTCTGAGACCCAGTACTTC. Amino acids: CSAIQGSETQYF.

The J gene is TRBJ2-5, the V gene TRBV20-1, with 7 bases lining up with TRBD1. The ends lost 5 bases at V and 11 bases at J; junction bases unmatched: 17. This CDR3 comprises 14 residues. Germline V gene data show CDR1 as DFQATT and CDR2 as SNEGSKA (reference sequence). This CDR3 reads CSAETGLGYNEQYF. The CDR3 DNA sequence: TGCAGTGCTGAGACAGGGTTGGGTTACAATGAGCAGTACTTC.

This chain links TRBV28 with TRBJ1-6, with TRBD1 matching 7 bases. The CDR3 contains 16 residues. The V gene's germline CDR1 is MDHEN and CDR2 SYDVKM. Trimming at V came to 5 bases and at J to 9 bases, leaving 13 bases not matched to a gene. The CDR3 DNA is TGTGCCAGCAGTGCAAGTGCAGGGGGGATTGGTTCACCCCTCCACTTT. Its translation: CASSASAGGIGSPLHF.

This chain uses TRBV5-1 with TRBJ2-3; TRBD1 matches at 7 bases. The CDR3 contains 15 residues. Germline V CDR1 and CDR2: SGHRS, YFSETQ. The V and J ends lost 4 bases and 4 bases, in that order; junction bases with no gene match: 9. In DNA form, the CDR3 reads TGCGCCAGCAGCGGCGACAGGGCCCTGGCAGATACGCAGTATTTT. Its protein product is CASSGDRALADTQYF.

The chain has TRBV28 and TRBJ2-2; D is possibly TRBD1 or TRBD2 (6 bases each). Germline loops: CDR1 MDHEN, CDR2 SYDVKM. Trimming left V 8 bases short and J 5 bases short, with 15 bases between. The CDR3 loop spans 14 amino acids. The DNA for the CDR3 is TGTGCCAGCGGGGGGCTAAGGGGGACCGGGGAGCTGTTTTTT. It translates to CASGGLRGTGELFF. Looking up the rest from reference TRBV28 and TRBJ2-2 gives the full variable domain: DVKVTQSSRYLVKRTGEKVFLECVQDMDHENMFWYRQDPGLGLRLIYFSYDVKMKEKGDIPEGYSVSREKKERFSLILESASTNQTSMYLCASGGLRGTGELFFGEGSRLTVL.

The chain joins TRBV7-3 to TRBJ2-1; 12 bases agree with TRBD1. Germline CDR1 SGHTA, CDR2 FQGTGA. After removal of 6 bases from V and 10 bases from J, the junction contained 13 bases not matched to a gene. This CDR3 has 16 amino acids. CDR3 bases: TGTGCCAGCAGTTATACCGGGACAGGGGGCTTTCGGGAGCAGTTCTTC. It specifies CASSYTGTGGFREQFF.

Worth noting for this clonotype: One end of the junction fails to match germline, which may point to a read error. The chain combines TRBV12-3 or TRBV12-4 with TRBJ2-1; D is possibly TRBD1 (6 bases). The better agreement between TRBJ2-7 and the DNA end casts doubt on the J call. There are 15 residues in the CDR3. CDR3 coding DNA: TGTGCCAGCAGTTTATGGAATCAGGGGACATACGTGCAGTACTTC. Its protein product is CASSLWNQGTYVQYF.

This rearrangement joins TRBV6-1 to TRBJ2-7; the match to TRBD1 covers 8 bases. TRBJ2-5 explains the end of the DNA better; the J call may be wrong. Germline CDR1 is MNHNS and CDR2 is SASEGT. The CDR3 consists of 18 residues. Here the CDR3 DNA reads TGTGCCAGCAGTGAAACTCTCAGAATAAGGACAGGGCGGGGGACCCAGTACTTC. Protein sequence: CASSETLRIRTGRGTQYF.

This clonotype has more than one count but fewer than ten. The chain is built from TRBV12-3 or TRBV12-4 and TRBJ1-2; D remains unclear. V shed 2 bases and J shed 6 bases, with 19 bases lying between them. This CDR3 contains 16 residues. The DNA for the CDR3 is TGTGCCAGCAGTTTACCCGCGGCGTTGAGACCGAATGGCTACACCTTC. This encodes CASSLPAALRPNGYTF.

The CDR3 DNA follows: TGTGCCAGCACTGCCGCCAGAAAGAACACTGAAGCTTTCTTT. This codes for CASTAARKNTEAFF. The chain employs TRBV3-1 and TRBJ1-1; D is unresolved. The CDR3 runs to 14 residues. CDR1 is LGHDT and CDR2 is YNNKEL in the germline V gene (reference sequence). The ends were cut back, 7 bases at V and 1 base at J, with 13 bases in the middle.

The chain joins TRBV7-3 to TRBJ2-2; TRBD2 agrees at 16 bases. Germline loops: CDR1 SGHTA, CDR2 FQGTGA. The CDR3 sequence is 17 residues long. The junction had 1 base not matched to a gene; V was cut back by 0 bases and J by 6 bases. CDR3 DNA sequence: TGTGCCAGCAGCTTAACGGGACTAGCGGGAGGGCCCGGGGAGCTGTTTTTT. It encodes CASSLTGLAGGPGELFF.